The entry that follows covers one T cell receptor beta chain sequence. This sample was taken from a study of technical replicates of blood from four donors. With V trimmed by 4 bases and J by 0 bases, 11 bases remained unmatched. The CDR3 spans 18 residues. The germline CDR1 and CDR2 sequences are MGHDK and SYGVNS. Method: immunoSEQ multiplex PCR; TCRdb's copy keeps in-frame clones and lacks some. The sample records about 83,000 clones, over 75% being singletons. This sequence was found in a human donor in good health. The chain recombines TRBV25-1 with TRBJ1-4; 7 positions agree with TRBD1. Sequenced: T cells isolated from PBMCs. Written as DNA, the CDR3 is TGTGCCAGCAGTGCCGATTGGGGGACAGCTCCAACTAATGAAAAACTGTTTTTT. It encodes CASSADWGTAPTNEKLFF.